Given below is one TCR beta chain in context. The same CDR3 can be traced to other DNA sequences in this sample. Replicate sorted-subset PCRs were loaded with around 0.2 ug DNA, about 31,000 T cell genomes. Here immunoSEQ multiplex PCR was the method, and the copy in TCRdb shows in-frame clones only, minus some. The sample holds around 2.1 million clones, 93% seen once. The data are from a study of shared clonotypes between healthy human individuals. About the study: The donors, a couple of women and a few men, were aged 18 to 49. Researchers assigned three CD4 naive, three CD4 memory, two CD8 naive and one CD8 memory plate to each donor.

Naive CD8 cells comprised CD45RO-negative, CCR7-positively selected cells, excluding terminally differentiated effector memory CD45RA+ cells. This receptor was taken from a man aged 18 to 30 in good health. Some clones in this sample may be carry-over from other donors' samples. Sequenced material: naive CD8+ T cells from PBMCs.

CDR3 in amino acids: CASSYVAEAFF. In DNA, the CDR3 is TGTGCCAGCAGTTACGTGGCTGAAGCTTTCTTT. The chain employs TRBV6-5 and TRBJ1-1; D not certain. Germline loops: CDR1 MNHEY, CDR2 SVGAGI. V gave up 2 bases and J gave up 6 bases, with 4 bases separating them. The CDR3 sequence is 11 residues long.